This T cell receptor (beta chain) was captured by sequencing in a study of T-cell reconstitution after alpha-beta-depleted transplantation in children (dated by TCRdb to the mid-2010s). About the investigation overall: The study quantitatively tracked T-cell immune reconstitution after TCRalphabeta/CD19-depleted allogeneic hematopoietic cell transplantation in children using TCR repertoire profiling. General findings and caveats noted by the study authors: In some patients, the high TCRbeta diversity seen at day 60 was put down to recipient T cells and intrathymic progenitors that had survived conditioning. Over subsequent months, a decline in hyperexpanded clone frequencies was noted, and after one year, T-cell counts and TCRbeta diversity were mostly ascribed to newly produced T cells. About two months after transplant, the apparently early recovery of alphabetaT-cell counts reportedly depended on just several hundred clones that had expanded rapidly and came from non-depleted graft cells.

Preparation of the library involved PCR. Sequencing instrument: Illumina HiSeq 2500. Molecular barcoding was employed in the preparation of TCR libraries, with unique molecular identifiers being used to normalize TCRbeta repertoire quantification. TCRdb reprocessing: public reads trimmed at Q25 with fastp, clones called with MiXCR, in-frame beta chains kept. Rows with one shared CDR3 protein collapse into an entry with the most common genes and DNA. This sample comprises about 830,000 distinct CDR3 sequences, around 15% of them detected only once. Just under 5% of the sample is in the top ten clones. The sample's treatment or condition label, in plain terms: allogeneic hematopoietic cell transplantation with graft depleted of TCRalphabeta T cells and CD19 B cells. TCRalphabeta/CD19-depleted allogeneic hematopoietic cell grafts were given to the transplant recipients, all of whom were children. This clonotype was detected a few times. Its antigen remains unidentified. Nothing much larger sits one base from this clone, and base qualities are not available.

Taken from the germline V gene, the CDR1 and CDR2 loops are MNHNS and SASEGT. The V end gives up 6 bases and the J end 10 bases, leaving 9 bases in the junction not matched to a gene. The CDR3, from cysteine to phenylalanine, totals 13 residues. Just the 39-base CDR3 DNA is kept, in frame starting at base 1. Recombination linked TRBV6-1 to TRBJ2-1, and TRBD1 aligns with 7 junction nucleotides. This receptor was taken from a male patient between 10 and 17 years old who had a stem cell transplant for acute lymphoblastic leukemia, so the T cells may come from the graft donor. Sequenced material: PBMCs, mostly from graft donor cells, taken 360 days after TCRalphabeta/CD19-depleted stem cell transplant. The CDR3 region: CASRLTGASEQFF. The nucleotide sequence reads TGTGCCAGCAGGCTCACAGGGGCAAGCGAGCAGTTCTTC.